The clone carrying this T cell receptor (beta chain) was counted only a few times. The antigen remains undetermined. Healthy Caucasian individuals from Russia aged about 6 to 100 were enrolled as donors. Isolation per sample recovered at least 7 million PBMCs. Primers used in a second PCR of about 6 to 11 cycles were a sample-barcoded 5' primer and a J-beta primer mix. In TCRdb, the 5' RACE reads were re-called with MiXCR into one record per CDR3 protein. The repertoire includes about 600,000 distinct CDR3 sequences, 40% to 50% of them detected once, and 20% to 25% sits in the top ten. The germline CDR1 and CDR2 sequences are SGHTA and FQGNSA. The CDR3 is made up of 14 amino acids. V lost 8 bases, J lost 3 bases, and 8 bases stayed unmatched. This record comes from a study of blood T cells in healthy people across ages. The study's findings and limits: Underestimates were what the diversity estimates from one million T cells were considered to be. Since the PBMCs were unsorted, naive and antigen-experienced cells could not be conclusively compared.

Sequenced input: blood. This TCR came from a man older than 75 in good health. This chain connects TRBV7-2 to TRBJ2-5; 8 nucleotides align to TRBD2. The CDR3 DNA is TGTGCCAGCTCCGCTCGCGGGAGGAAAGAGACCCAGTACTTC. It specifies CASSARGRKETQYF. The full variable domain, completed using reference TRBV7-2 and TRBJ2-5, is GAGVSQSPSNKVTEKGKDVELRCDPISGHTALYWYRQSLGQGLEFLIYFQGNSAPDKSGLPSDRFSAERTGGSVSTLTIQRTQQEDSAVYLCASSARGRKETQYFGPGTRLLVL.